These T cell receptor beta chains were read from a single sample in a study of cytomegalovirus exposure and HLA in healthy donors. Method: immunoSEQ multiplex PCR; TCRdb's copy keeps in-frame clones and lacks some. Among roughly 170,000 clones listed, 75% to 85% were seen once. The sample consisted of PBMCs. The source of these receptors is a woman in her twenties or thirties in good health and CMV-seronegative. Each CDR3 is given with its conserved first and last residue. A D gene is named only where the DNA matches it firmly. Clone size appears in some rows only: once, few, many, or a class for an expanded clone.

v_call	j_call	d_call	clone_size	cdr3_aa	cdr3_nt
TRBV19	TRBJ2-2	TRBD1	-	CASSHPRTGGSGELFF	TGTGCCAGTAGTCATCCTCGGACAGGGGGATCCGGGGAGCTGTTTTTT
TRBV13	TRBJ2-7	-	-	CASSPKVRAGAPPGQYF	TGTGCCAGCAGCCCTAAGGTGAGGGCAGGGGCACCCCCGGGGCAGTACTTC
TRBV10-3	TRBJ1-1	-	-	CATRPTGNTEAFF	TGTGCCACCCGCCCCACGGGGAACACTGAAGCTTTCTTT
TRBV7-3	TRBJ1-5	-	-	CASSVIWGRGGLCF	TGTGCCAGCAGCGTAATTTGGGGAAGGGGGGGGTTGTGTTTT
TRBV19	TRBJ1-4	-	-	CASSIGWQRGTNEKLFF	TGTGCCAGTAGTATAGGGTGGCAAAGGGGAACTAATGAAAAACTGTTTTTT
TRBV28	TRBJ2-1	TRBD1	few	CASSWGDRENHEQFF	TGTGCCAGCAGTTGGGGAGACAGGGAAAATCATGAGCAGTTCTTC
TRBV7-2	TRBJ2-6	TRBD1	-	CASSFRGGGGANVLTF	TGTGCCAGCAGCTTTCGAGGGGGCGGTGGGGCCAACGTCCTGACTTTC
TRBV25-1	TRBJ2-1	TRBD1	-	CASSPAGTGAYNEQFF	TGTGCCAGCAGTCCGGCTGGGACAGGGGCCTACAATGAGCAGTTCTTC
TRBV4-3	TRBJ2-7	TRBD1	few	CASRGDRGLPFYEQYF	TGCGCCAGCAGGGGGGACAGGGGGTTGCCTTTCTACGAGCAGTACTTC
TRBV9	TRBJ2-7	TRBD1	-	CASSSGTGAYEQYF	TGTGCCAGCAGCTCCGGGACAGGAGCCTACGAGCAGTACTTC
TRBV9	TRBJ2-5	-	-	CASSLGVAGRETQYF	TGTGCCAGCAGCCTCGGAGTGGCGGGAAGAGAGACCCAGTACTTC
TRBV7-2	TRBJ2-5	-	-	CASSLDSRGQETQYF	TGTGCCAGCAGCTTAGATAGCAGGGGCCAAGAGACCCAGTACTTC
TRBV27	TRBJ2-5	TRBD1	-	CASSLWTGGKETQYF	TGTGCCAGCAGTTTATGGACAGGGGGTAAAGAGACCCAGTACTTC
TRBV7-9	TRBJ2-1	TRBD1	-	CASSEIPGQYNEQFF	TGTGCCAGCAGCGAAATCCCGGGACAGTACAATGAGCAGTTCTTC
TRBV19	TRBJ1-4	TRBD1	-	CASNRGQANEKLFF	TGTGCCAGTAACAGGGGACAAGCTAATGAAAAACTGTTTTTT
TRBV11-2	TRBJ2-1	-	few	CASSLAGNNEQFF	TGTGCCAGCAGCTTAGCCGGGAACAATGAGCAGTTCTTC
TRBV9	TRBJ1-2	TRBD1	once	CASSPQSGQGLGGYTF	TGTGCCAGCAGCCCCCAAAGCGGACAGGGCCTTGGGGGCTACACCTTC
TRBV7-2	TRBJ2-1	TRBD1	-	CASSSMTGDNYNEQFF	TGTGCCAGCAGCTCCATGACAGGGGACAACTACAATGAGCAGTTCTTC
TRBV9	TRBJ2-2	TRBD1	-	CASSVGGQGSNTGELFF	TGTGCCAGCAGCGTAGGTGGACAGGGTTCGAACACCGGGGAGCTGTTTTTT
TRBV4-1	TRBJ1-1	-	once	CASSQVSGGYTEAFF	TGCGCCAGCAGCCAAGTCTCCGGGGGTTACACTGAAGCTTTCTTT
TRBV19	TRBJ1-2	-	-	CASSIGDTVAYGYTF	TGTGCCAGTAGTATCGGGGACACCGTCGCCTATGGCTACACCTTC
TRBV7-9	TRBJ1-5	-	once	CASSSTGYSNQPQHF	TGTGCCAGCAGCTCAACAGGTTATAGCAATCAGCCCCAGCATTTT
TRBV6-6	TRBJ2-7	-	few	CASSYVRYEQYF	TGTGCCAGCAGTTACGTCAGATACGAGCAGTACTTC
TRBV29-1	TRBJ1-4	-	-	CSVVEGLGEKLFF	TGCAGCGTTGTGGAGGGGTTAGGTGAAAAACTGTTTTTT
TRBV5-1	TRBJ2-1	TRBD2	-	CASSPGGTSGYNEQFF	TGCGCCAGCAGCCCGGGAGGGACTAGCGGATACAATGAGCAGTTCTTC
TRBV4-1	TRBJ2-7	TRBD2	-	CASSLRTSGDYEQYF	TGCGCCAGCAGCCTTAGGACTAGCGGAGACTACGAGCAGTACTTC
TRBV2	TRBJ1-2	TRBD1	few	CASSWGTVNYGYTF	TGTGCCAGCAGCTGGGGGACAGTCAACTATGGCTACACCTTC
TRBV20-1	TRBJ1-2	-	-	CSATGRGYTF	TGCAGTGCGACAGGACGAGGCTACACCTTC
TRBV5-1	TRBJ2-7	-	-	CASSLASSTNYEQYF	TGCGCCAGCAGCTTGGCCTCCTCAACAAACTACGAGCAGTACTTC
TRBV28	TRBJ1-2	TRBD1	-	CASSPGDSGGYTF	TGTGCCAGCAGTCCCGGGGACAGCGGGGGCTACACCTTC
TRBV9	TRBJ1-5	-	-	CASSVGRGMGNQPQHF	TGTGCCAGCAGCGTAGGAAGAGGTATGGGCAATCAGCCCCAGCATTTT
TRBV7-9	TRBJ2-7	-	-	CSSSPRGDEQYF	TGTTCCAGCAGCCCCCGGGGTGACGAGCAGTACTTC
TRBV2	TRBJ2-1	TRBD1	-	CASSGYRGSLYNEQFF	TGTGCCAGCAGTGGTTACAGGGGCTCCCTCTACAATGAGCAGTTCTTC
TRBV6-5	TRBJ2-5	-	-	CASRHPGLETQYF	TGTGCCAGCAGGCATCCGGGGTTGGAGACCCAGTACTTC
TRBV9	TRBJ2-7	TRBD1	-	CASSPYAGGTWEQYF	TGTGCCAGCAGCCCATACGCAGGGGGCACATGGGAGCAGTACTTC
TRBV2	TRBJ2-7	TRBD2	few	CASTRLSSGSYEQYF	TGTGCCAGCACCCGACTAAGTAGCGGGAGCTACGAGCAGTACTTC